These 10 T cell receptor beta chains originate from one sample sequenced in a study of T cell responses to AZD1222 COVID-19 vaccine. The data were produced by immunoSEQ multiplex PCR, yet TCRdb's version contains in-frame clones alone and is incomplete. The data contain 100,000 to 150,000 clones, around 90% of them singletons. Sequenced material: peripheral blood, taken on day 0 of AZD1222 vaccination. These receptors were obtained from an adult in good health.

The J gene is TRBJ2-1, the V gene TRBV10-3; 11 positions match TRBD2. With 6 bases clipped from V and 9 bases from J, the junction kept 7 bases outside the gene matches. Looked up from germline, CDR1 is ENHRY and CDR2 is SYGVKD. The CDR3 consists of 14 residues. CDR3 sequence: CAIRKLAGVVEQFF. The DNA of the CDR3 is TGTGCCATCAGGAAACTAGCGGGAGTCGTTGAGCAGTTCTTC.

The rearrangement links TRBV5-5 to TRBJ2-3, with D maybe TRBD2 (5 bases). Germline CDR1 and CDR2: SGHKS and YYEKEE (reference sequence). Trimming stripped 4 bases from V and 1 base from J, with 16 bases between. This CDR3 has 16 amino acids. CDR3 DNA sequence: TGTGCCAGCAGCAGAAGGGAGCTGCTTGGCACAGATACGCAGTATTTT. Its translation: CASSRRELLGTDTQYF.

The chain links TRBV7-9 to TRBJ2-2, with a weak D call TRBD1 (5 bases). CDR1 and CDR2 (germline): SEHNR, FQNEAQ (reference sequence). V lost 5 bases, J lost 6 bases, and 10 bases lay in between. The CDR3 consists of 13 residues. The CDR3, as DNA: TGTGCCAGCAGCGGCATGGGGCCCGGGGAGCTGTTTTTT. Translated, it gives CASSGMGPGELFF.

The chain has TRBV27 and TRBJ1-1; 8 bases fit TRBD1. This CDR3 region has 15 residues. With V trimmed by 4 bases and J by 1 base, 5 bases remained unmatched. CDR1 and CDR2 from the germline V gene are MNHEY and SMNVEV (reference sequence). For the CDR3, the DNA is TGTGCCAGCAGTTCGGACAGGGCGGGGAACACTGAAGCTTTCTTT. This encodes CASSSDRAGNTEAFF.

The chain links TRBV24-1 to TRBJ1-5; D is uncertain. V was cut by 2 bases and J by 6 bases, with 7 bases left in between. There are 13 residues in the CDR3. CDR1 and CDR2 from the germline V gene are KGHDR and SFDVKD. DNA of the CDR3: TGTGCCACCAGTGATTACGGAGGTCAGCCCCAGCATTTT. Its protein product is CATSDYGGQPQHF.

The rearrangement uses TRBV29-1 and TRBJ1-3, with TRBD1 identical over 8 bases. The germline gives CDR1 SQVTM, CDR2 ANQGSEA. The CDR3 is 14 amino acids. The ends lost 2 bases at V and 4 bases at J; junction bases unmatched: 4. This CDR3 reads CSVETGGSGNTIYF. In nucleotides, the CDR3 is TGCAGCGTTGAAACAGGGGGATCCGGAAACACCATATATTTT.

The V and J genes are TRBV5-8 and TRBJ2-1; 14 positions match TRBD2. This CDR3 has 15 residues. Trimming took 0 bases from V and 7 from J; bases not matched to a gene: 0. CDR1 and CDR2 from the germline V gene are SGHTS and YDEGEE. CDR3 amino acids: CASSLGLAGGNEQFF. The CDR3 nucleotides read TGTGCCAGCAGCTTGGGACTAGCGGGAGGGAATGAGCAGTTCTTC.

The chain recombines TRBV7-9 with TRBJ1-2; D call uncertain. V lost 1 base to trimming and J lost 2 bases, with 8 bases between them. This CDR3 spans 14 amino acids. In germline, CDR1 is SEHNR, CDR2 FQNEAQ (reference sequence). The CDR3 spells CASSLVQFNYGYTF. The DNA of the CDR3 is TGTGCCAGCAGCTTAGTGCAGTTCAACTATGGCTACACCTTC.

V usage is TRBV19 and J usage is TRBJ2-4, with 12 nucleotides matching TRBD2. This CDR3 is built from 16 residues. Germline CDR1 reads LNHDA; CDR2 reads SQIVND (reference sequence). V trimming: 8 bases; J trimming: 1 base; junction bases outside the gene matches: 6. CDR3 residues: CASRLAGGSAKNIQYF. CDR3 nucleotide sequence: TGTGCCAGTCGGCTAGCGGGAGGGAGCGCCAAAAACATTCAGTACTTC.

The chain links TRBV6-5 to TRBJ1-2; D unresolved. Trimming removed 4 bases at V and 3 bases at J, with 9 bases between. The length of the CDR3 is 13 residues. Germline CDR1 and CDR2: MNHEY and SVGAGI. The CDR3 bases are TGTGCCAGCAGTTCACGTAGGGACTATGGCTACACCTTC. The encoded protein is CASSSRRDYGYTF.